This T cell receptor beta chain was sequenced during a study of blood T cell repertoires in COVID-19. After removal of 8 bases from V and 1 base from J, the junction contained 5 bases not matched to a gene. This CDR3 contains 15 residues. Germline CDR1 and CDR2: ENHRY and SYGVKD. In this sample, this clone turned up once. Repertoires were generated with immunoSEQ multiplex PCR, while TCRdb's copy carries only in-frame clones and drops some. Of 380,000 or so clones listed, approximately 91% are singletons. The TCR sequence derives from a woman aged 40 to 50 with acute COVID-19. Sequenced material: PBMCs or T cells enriched from blood (not recorded which). This rearrangement joins TRBV10-3 to TRBJ2-3; 11 bases are shared with TRBD2. The CDR3 region has the DNA TGTGCCATCGGGCAGACTAGCGGGGGCACAGATACGCAGTATTTT. It yields the protein CAIGQTSGGTDTQYF.